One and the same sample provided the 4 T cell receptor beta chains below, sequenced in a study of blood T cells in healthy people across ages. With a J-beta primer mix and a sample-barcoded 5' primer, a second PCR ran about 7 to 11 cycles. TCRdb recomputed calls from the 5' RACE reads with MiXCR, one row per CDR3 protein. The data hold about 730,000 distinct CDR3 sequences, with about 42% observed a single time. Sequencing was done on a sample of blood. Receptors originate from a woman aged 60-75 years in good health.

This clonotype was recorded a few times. The CDR3 region is CASSLKFQTSGKTEQFF. In DNA form, the CDR3 reads TGTGCCAGCAGCCTCAAGTTTCAGACTAGCGGGAAGACCGAGCAGTTCTTC. This chain connects TRBV9 to TRBJ2-1, with 11 nucleotides matching TRBD2. This CDR3 is built from 17 residues. The germline V gene encodes CDR1 SGDLS and CDR2 YYNGEE. The V and J ends lost 4 bases and 10 bases, in that order; junction bases with no gene match: 16.

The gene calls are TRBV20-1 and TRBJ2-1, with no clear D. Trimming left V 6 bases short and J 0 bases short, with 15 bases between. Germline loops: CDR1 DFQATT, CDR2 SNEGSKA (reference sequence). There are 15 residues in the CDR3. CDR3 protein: CSAVTALDSYNEQFF. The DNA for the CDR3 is TGCAGTGCCGTCACGGCCCTGGACTCCTACAATGAGCAGTTCTTC.

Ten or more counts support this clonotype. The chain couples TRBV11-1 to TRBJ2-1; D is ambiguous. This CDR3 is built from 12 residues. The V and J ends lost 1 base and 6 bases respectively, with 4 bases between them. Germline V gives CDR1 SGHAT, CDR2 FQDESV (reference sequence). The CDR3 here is CASSLEVNEQFF. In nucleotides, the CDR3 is TGTGCCAGCAGCTTAGAAGTCAATGAGCAGTTCTTC. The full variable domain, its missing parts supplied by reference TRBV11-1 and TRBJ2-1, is EAEVAQSPRYKITEKSQAVAFWCDPISGHATLYWYRQILGQGPELLVQFQDESVVDDSQLPKDRFSAERLKGVDSTLKIQPAELGDSAMYLCASSLEVNEQFFGPGTRLTVL.

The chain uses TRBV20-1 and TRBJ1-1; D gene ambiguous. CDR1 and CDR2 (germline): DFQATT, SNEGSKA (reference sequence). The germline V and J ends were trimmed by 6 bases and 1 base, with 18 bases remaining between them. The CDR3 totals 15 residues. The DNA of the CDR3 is TGCAGTGCCAAAACGCCGCCGGAGACGAACACTGAAGCTTTCTTT. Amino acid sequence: CSAKTPPETNTEAFF.